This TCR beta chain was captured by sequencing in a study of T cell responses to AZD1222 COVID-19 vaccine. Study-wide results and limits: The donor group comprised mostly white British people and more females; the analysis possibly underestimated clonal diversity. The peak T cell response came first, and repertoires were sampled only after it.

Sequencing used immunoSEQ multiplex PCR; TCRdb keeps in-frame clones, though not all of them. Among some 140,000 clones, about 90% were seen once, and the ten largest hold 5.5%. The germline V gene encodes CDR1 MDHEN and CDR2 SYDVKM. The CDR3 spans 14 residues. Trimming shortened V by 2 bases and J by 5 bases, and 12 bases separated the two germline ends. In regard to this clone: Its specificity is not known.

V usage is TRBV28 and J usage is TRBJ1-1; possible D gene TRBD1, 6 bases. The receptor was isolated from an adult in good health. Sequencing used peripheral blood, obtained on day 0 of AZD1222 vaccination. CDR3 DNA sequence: TGTGCCAGCAGTTTAGCTGGGGGGGCGACTGAAGCTTTCTTT. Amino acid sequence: CASSLAGGATEAFF.